The 24 T cell receptor beta chains below were found in one sample sequenced in a study of T cells expressing NK-cell markers. With the 5' RACE reads reprocessed, TCRdb shows one record per CDR3 protein and no DNA. The sample includes roughly 350,000 distinct CDR3 sequences. The sample consisted of blood T cells: a sorted CD56 or NKG2C T cell subset, CD4+ or CD8+ T cells, or bulk PBMC T cells (not recorded which). The source of these receptors is a man aged 18-70 years in good health.

The chain employs TRBV5-1 and TRBJ2-7; the D call of TRBD1 rests on TCRdb alone, since no DNA is present to check it. The germline V gene encodes CDR1 SGHRS and CDR2 YFSETQ. The CDR3 consists of 13 residues. CDR3 amino acids: CASSLPDPGEQYF.

The chain employs TRBV28 and TRBJ2-7; no DNA is available, so the TRBD1 call from TCRdb remains unchecked. Per germline, CDR1 MDHEN and CDR2 SYDVKM. The CDR3 contains 15 residues. The CDR3 loop is CASSQQGTSSYEQYF.

The V call is TRBV7-9, the J call TRBJ2-1; TCRdb selects TRBD2, and the lack of DNA leaves this call unchecked. CDR3 size: 19 residues. The germline CDR1 and CDR2 sequences are SEHNR and FQNEAQ (reference sequence). The CDR3 spells CASSSYRLAGGLGYNEQFF.

The chain carries TRBV7-9 and TRBJ1-2; as DNA is missing, the TRBD1 call by TCRdb cannot be tested. Looked up from germline, CDR1 is SEHNR and CDR2 is FQNEAQ (reference sequence). The CDR3 totals 14 residues. The CDR3 sequence is CASSLSSGQEGYTF.

The chain links TRBV12-3 or TRBV12-4 to TRBJ1-5; the TCRdb call, TRBD1, lacks DNA for checking. CDR3 length: 17 amino acids. CDR3 sequence: CASSPGTGGVSNQPQHF.

J is TRBJ2-7 and V is TRBV5-5; TCRdb names TRBD1, which stays unverified in the absence of DNA. The germline V gene has CDR1 SGHKS and CDR2 YYEKEE (reference sequence). This CDR3 is 12 amino acids long. CDR3 loop: CASSLDSGTGHF.

The gene calls are TRBV7-9 and TRBJ1-6. Germline V gene data show CDR1 as SEHNR and CDR2 as FQNEAQ (reference sequence). The CDR3 is 13 amino acids. The CDR3 loop is CASSVTVTSPLHF.

The chain joins TRBV14 to TRBJ2-5. Looked up from germline, CDR1 is SGHDN and CDR2 is FVKESK. This CDR3 region has 18 residues. The CDR3 spells CASSQVYTVGSSQETQYF.

V usage is TRBV12-3 or TRBV12-4 and J usage is TRBJ2-6; TCRdb calls TRBD1, which cannot be checked without DNA. This CDR3 region has 20 residues. The CDR3 region is CASSPAHGAGGDSGANVLTF.

V and J are TRBV6-2 or TRBV6-3 and TRBJ1-1. From germline, CDR1 is MNHEY and CDR2 SVGEGT. The CDR3 has 16 amino acids. CDR3 protein: CASTHRLRTQNTEAFF.

The chain joins TRBV7-9 to TRBJ2-5; TCRdb's D gene call, TRBD1, goes unchecked for lack of DNA. Germline V gene sequence: CDR1 SEHNR, CDR2 FQNEAQ (reference sequence). The CDR3 runs 16 residues. CDR3: CASSLGQGGTQETQYF.

The chain's CDR3 is CASRRNGDVYGYTF. The rearrangement joins TRBV5-1 to TRBJ1-2; as DNA is missing, the TRBD1 call by TCRdb cannot be tested. The CDR3 extends over 14 amino acids. Per germline, CDR1 SGHRS and CDR2 YFSETQ.

This chain links TRBV20-1 with TRBJ2-3; TCRdb picks TRBD1, but there is no DNA to check that call. Germline V gene lookup returns CDR1 DFQATT and CDR2 SNEGSKA (reference sequence). CDR3 size: 13 residues. The CDR3 protein is CSAPGPLPDTQYF.

The CDR3: CSARVKLAGDQETQYF. The chain recombines TRBV20-1 with TRBJ2-5; TCRdb gives TRBD2 as the D gene, but with no DNA this cannot be confirmed. CDR1 is DFQATT and CDR2 is SNEGSKA in the germline V gene (reference sequence). The length of the CDR3 is 16 residues.

The rearrangement links TRBV11-2 to TRBJ2-4; no DNA is available, so the TRBD1 call from TCRdb remains unchecked. Germline V gene sequence: CDR1 SGHAT, CDR2 FQNNGV. The CDR3 totals 14 residues. This CDR3 reads CASSLSGAGGIQYF.

The J gene is TRBJ1-2, the V gene TRBV12-3 or TRBV12-4; with no DNA, the TCRdb D assignment of TRBD1 cannot be verified. The CDR3 runs 16 residues. CDR3 protein: CASMVWFGAVSYGYTF.

The chain joins TRBV14 to TRBJ2-7; TCRdb proposes TRBD1, but this gene call is untestable without DNA. CDR1 SGHDN and CDR2 FVKESK come from the germline V gene. The CDR3 is made up of 13 amino acids. The CDR3 region is CASSQGVSHEQYF.

V gene TRBV3-1 combines with J gene TRBJ2-5; TCRdb gives TRBD2 as the D gene, but with no DNA this cannot be confirmed. There are 16 residues in the CDR3. Germline-derived CDR1 and CDR2 are LGHDT and YNNKEL (reference sequence). CDR3 protein: CASSLGSGPLQKTQYF.

This chain links TRBV24-1 with TRBJ1-2; TCRdb selects TRBD1, and the lack of DNA leaves this call unchecked. The CDR3 contains 16 residues. Germline V gene lookup returns CDR1 KGHDR and CDR2 SFDVKD. This CDR3 reads CATSGDRGGGINGYTF.

The chain couples TRBV12-3 or TRBV12-4 to TRBJ2-4. The CDR3 consists of 13 residues. This chain's CDR3 is CASSTFGDNIQYF.

V and J are TRBV7-9 and TRBJ2-2. CDR1 and CDR2 from the germline V gene are SEHNR and FQNEAQ (reference sequence). This CDR3 is 16 amino acids long. The CDR3 region is CASSLAPGFATGELFF.

V and J are TRBV20-1 and TRBJ1-1; TCRdb calls TRBD1, which cannot be checked without DNA. Germline V lookup: CDR1 DFQATT, CDR2 SNEGSKA (reference sequence). CDR3 length: 15 amino acids. This chain's CDR3 is CSARVISDIDTEAFF.

The chain carries TRBV12-3 or TRBV12-4 and TRBJ2-6; the D gene TCRdb calls, TRBD1, cannot be checked with no DNA. This CDR3 spans 17 amino acids. The CDR3: CASSLTLTGAGANVLTF.

The CDR3 sequence is CASSSDRYFGNEQFF. The chain links TRBV6-5 to TRBJ2-1; no DNA is available, so the TRBD2 call from TCRdb remains unchecked. Germline CDR1 and CDR2: MNHEY and SVGAGI. The CDR3 contains 15 residues.